The clone carrying this T cell receptor (beta chain) appeared many times. The CDR3 regions of TCR beta were amplified from RNA transcripts. Researchers ran a first-round RT-PCR on the TCR CDR3 using the HTBI primer set. MiXCR, applied by TCRdb to the multiplex PCR reads, yields one record per CDR3 protein. The sample has about 580,000 distinct CDR3 sequences; around 14% are singletons. The data originate from a study of T cells in Graves' hyperthyroidism and ophthalmopathy. Germline CDR1 SGHNT, CDR2 YENEEA. The CDR3 has 13 residues. The V and J ends lost 2 bases and 5 bases respectively, with 8 bases between them.

This receptor was obtained from a woman in her 30s with Graves' hyperthyroidism that later progressed to Graves' ophthalmopathy. The specimen sequenced was blood. This chain links TRBV11-3 with TRBJ2-3; D ambiguous. The CDR3, as DNA: TGTGCCAGCAGCTTATTAGAGCGAGATACGCAGTATTTT. This translates into CASSLLERDTQYF.